This T cell receptor beta chain was sequenced in a study of Ad26.COV2.S vaccination and SARS-CoV-2 variants. Study-wide points: Participants in the vaccine arm had higher spike-specific TCR breadth; placebo recipients had lower. Breadth, reportedly substantial, characterized the spike-specific CD8+ and CD4+ T cell responses after vaccination.

Documented treatment: 19 received Ad26.COV2.S at low or high dose, single or two shots; 5 received placebo; per-sample allocation not given. Repertoires come from day 63 after the first vaccine or placebo injection. It was an adult aged 18-55 years in Boston who was the donor. Germline V gene data show CDR1 as SGDLS and CDR2 as YYNGEE. The length of the CDR3 is 14 residues. V was trimmed by 3 bases and J by 5 bases, leaving 15 bases between them. Clones were read by immunoSEQ multiplex PCR, and TCRdb kept only the in-frame ones, dropping some. The table includes some 480,000 clones, roughly 87% detected once. This clone was counted once. Antigen unknown.

Sample: peripheral blood, taken in a trial of Ad26.COV2.S vaccine versus placebo. The rearrangement joins TRBV9 to TRBJ2-7, with D possibly being TRBD2 (6 bases). The clonotype comes from a person between 18 and 60 years old who received the Ad26.COV2.S COVID-19 vaccine or a placebo. CDR3 sequence reads: CASSEAGSSHEQYF. The CDR3 coding sequence is TGTGCCAGCAGCGAGGCGGGAAGTTCCCACGAGCAGTACTTC. Full variable domain (remainder filled in from reference TRBV9 and TRBJ2-7): DSGVTQTPKHLITATGQRVTLRCSPRSGDLSVYWYQQSLDQGLQFLIQYYNGEERAKGNILERFSAQQFPDLHSELNLSSLELGDSALYFCASSEAGSSHEQYFGPGTRLTVT.